The 2 T cell receptor beta chains given below trace back to one sample, sequenced in a study of metastatic and nonmetastatic thyroid tumors. All patients were untreated before thyroid surgery. TCRdb re-analyzed the PCR reads through MiXCR. This table holds roughly 21,000 clones, about a quarter found once. The sample consisted of blood. The receptors shown here come from a female donor with papillary thyroid cancer or a benign thyroid nodule (not recorded which). Some clones in this sample may be carry-over from other donors' samples.

Ten or more counts support this clone. The chain combines TRBV6-1 with TRBJ2-2, with no clear D. This CDR3 contains 13 residues. V shed 6 bases and J shed 7 bases, with 12 bases lying between them. Germline loops: CDR1 MNHNS, CDR2 SASEGT. CDR3 DNA: TGTGCCAGCAGCGAGCGACAAGTCGGGGAGCTGTTTTTT. Amino acid sequence: CASSERQVGELFF.

This clone was picked up a small number of times. The chain uses TRBV6-4 and TRBJ2-1; D uncertain. This CDR3 region has 17 residues. Per the germline V gene, CDR1 is MRHNA and CDR2 is SNTAGT. V lost 5 bases and J 4 bases, leaving 21 bases between the germline ends. CDR3 DNA sequence: TGTGCCAGCAGTAGTCCGGACGGTATTGGAAAGTACAATGAGCAGTTCTTC. Translating it yields CASSSPDGIGKYNEQFF.